The next 30 T cell receptor beta chains were all read from a single sample in a study of T cell repertoires in cytomegalovirus infection. TCRdb reprocessed the reads with MiXCR, giving one entry per CDR3 protein. The sample carries under 100,000 distinct CDR3 sequences, roughly 3.7% recorded once. Sequences were obtained from PBMCs. These receptors all come from a human donor in good health (CMV status not recorded). Some clones in this sample may be carry-over from other donors' samples.

This clonotype came up many times. The chain combines TRBV6-1 with TRBJ1-1; D is unclear. Looked up from germline, CDR1 is MNHNS and CDR2 is SASEGT. V was trimmed by 5 bases and J by 1 base, leaving 8 bases between them. The CDR3 is made up of 13 amino acids. CDR3 loop: CASSYRWNTEAFF. As DNA, the CDR3 is TGTGCCAGCAGTTACCGGTGGAACACTGAAGCTTTCTTT.

This clonotype was counted ten times or more. The CDR3 is CASSPEVSPLHF. The DNA for the CDR3 is TGTGCCAGCAGCCCAGAGGTGTCACCCCTCCACTTT. The chain has TRBV7-2 and TRBJ1-6; no reliable D call. V lost 5 bases and J lost 10, with 9 bases in between. The CDR3 contains 12 residues. The germline V gene has CDR1 SGHTA and CDR2 FQGNSA.

There are many counts of this clonotype. The rearrangement joins TRBV7-2 to TRBJ1-1; D not resolved. The V end lost 1 base, the J end lost 8 bases, and 8 bases lay between the germline ends. Per the germline V gene, CDR1 is SGHTA and CDR2 is FQGNSA. This CDR3 contains 12 residues. The DNA of the CDR3 is TGTGCCAGCAGCTTAGGGCTCAGGGAAGCTTTCTTT. Residues: CASSLGLREAFF.

This clonotype was recorded many times. V usage is TRBV7-2 and J usage is TRBJ1-2; D is uncertain. V was cut by 3 bases and J by 0 bases, with 5 bases left in between. The CDR3 runs 13 residues. The germline gives CDR1 SGHTA, CDR2 FQGNSA. CDR3 residues: CASSFGANYGYTF. In DNA, the CDR3 is TGTGCCAGCAGCTTTGGGGCTAACTATGGCTACACCTTC.

Many counts were recorded for this clonotype. The rearrangement joins TRBV7-9 to TRBJ1-6; D gene unclear. This CDR3 contains 11 residues. V gave up 5 bases and J gave up 6 bases, with 2 bases separating them. The germline V gene encodes CDR1 SEHNR and CDR2 FQNEAQ (reference sequence). The CDR3 loop reads CASSPNSPLHF. The CDR3 nucleotides are TGTGCCAGCAGCCCTAATTCACCCCTCCACTTT. Filled out from reference TRBV7-9 and TRBJ1-6, the complete variable domain reads DTGVSQNPRHKITKRGQNVTFRCDPISEHNRLYWYRQTLGQGPEFLTYFQNEAQLEKSRLLSDRFSAERPKGSFSTLEIQRTEQGDSAMYLCASSPNSPLHFGNGTRLTVT.

This clonotype has at least ten counts. The chain has TRBV11-2 and TRBJ2-3; tentative D call: TRBD2 (6 bases). CDR3 length: 15 residues. Germline V gives CDR1 SGHAT, CDR2 FQNNGV. V gave up 5 bases and J gave up 2 bases, with 14 bases separating them. The CDR3 nucleotides are TGTGCCAGCAGCCCGGGGACTTCCCACACAGATACGCAGTATTTT. It is translated as CASSPGTSHTDTQYF.

This clonotype was counted ten times or more. V and J are TRBV12-3 or TRBV12-4 and TRBJ1-1; weak D call: TRBD1 (5 bases). V gave up 5 bases and J gave up 3 bases, with 19 bases separating them. The CDR3 totals 16 residues. In DNA form, the CDR3 reads TGTGCCAGCAGTGGGGGAATTCGGGGTATGGACACTGAAGCTTTCTTT. This codes for CASSGGIRGMDTEAFF.

This chain uses TRBV5-4 with TRBJ1-6, with a tentative D call TRBD1 (5 bases). Per germline, CDR1 SGHNT and CDR2 YYREEE (reference sequence). The CDR3 totals 17 residues. Trimming removed 1 base from V and 1 base from J, with 12 bases in between. Here the CDR3 reads CASSLLIGGSYNSPLHF. CDR3 nucleotides: TGTGCCAGCAGCTTGCTAATTGGGGGATCCTATAATTCACCCCTCCACTTT.

This clonotype was counted at least ten times. CDR3 loop: CASSPRLASKNIQYF. CDR3 nucleotide sequence: TGTGCCAGCAGCCCTCGACTAGCTTCTAAAAACATTCAGTACTTC. The rearrangement links TRBV7-2 to TRBJ2-4; 7 positions match TRBD2. CDR1 and CDR2 from the germline V gene are SGHTA and FQGNSA. Trimming cost V 5 bases and J 4 bases; bases outside gene matches: 8. The CDR3 is made up of 15 amino acids.

This clonotype was observed many times. V gene TRBV12-3 or TRBV12-4 combines with J gene TRBJ1-5; 9 bases fit TRBD1. This CDR3 comprises 15 residues. V shed 6 bases and J 7 bases; nucleotides not matched to a gene: 10. CDR3 nucleotides: TGTGCCAGCAGCCCCGGGACAGGGAAGTTGCAGCCCCAGCATTTT. Translating it yields CASSPGTGKLQPQHF.

This clonotype came up many times. The chain couples TRBV7-8 to TRBJ1-2, with 8 nucleotides matching TRBD1. The germline CDR1 and CDR2 sequences are SGHVS and FQNEAQ. Trimming removed 4 bases from V and 4 bases from J; junction bases left unmatched: 11. This CDR3 comprises 16 residues. CDR3 residues: CASSSRDRTFAYGYTF. The CDR3 DNA sequence: TGTGCCAGCAGCTCCCGGGACAGGACCTTTGCCTATGGCTACACCTTC.

This clonotype showed up many times. The chain carries TRBV7-2 and TRBJ1-2; tentative D call: TRBD1 (5 bases). Looked up from germline, CDR1 is SGHTA and CDR2 is FQGNSA. The CDR3 sequence is 14 residues long. V gave up 5 bases and J gave up 3 bases, with 13 bases separating them. The CDR3 reads CASSTGPRDYGYTF. The DNA for the CDR3 is TGTGCCAGCAGCACGGGACCTAGGGACTATGGCTACACCTTC.

By its share, this clonotype is medium-sized. V usage is TRBV7-2 and J usage is TRBJ1-1; the D is unclear. The CDR3 consists of 14 residues. V was clipped by 8 bases and J by 0 bases, with 13 bases between them. CDR1 SGHTA and CDR2 FQGNSA come from the germline V gene. The CDR3 sequence: CASRRSGLNTEAFF. In nucleotides, the CDR3 is TGTGCCAGCCGGCGTTCCGGGCTGAACACTGAAGCTTTCTTT.

The table lists this clonotype with many counts. The chain couples TRBV28 to TRBJ2-3; D possibly uses TRBD1 or TRBD2 (5 bases each). The CDR3 is 13 amino acids. Germline V gene sequence: CDR1 MDHEN, CDR2 SYDVKM. Deletions cut 8 bases from V and 1 base from J, with 10 bases between. CDR3 sequence: CASGGLGTDTQYF. The CDR3 DNA sequence: TGTGCCAGCGGGGGATTAGGCACAGATACGCAGTATTTT.

This clonotype has a count of ten or more. This chain links TRBV19 with TRBJ1-5; D gene uncertain. Trimming removed 2 bases from V and 5 bases from J, with 10 bases in between. Germline values: CDR1 LNHDA, CDR2 SQIVND (reference sequence). CDR3 length equals 14 residues. CDR3: CASSILPPDQPQHF. In nucleotides, the CDR3 is TGTGCCAGTAGTATATTGCCCCCGGATCAGCCCCAGCATTTT.

This clonotype was counted many times. This chain joins TRBV19 and TRBJ2-2, with D perhaps matching TRBD2 (5 bases). The CDR3 sequence is 14 residues long. Per the germline V gene, CDR1 is LNHDA and CDR2 is SQIVND (reference sequence). Between the trimmed V and J ends, which lost 8 bases and 1 base, there was a span of 11 bases. CDR3 sequence reads: CASSPRGNTGELFF. The CDR3 nucleotides are TGTGCCAGTTCACCTCGGGGGAACACCGGGGAGCTGTTTTTT. Together with reference TRBV19 and TRBJ2-2, the CDR3 gives the full variable domain: DGGITQSPKYLFRKEGQNVTLSCEQNLNHDAMYWYRQDPGQGLRLIYYSQIVNDFQKGDIAEGYSVSREKKESFPLTVTSAQKNPTAFYLCASSPRGNTGELFFGEGSRLTVL.

There are many counts of this clonotype. This chain joins TRBV7-2 and TRBJ2-1, with 9 bases matching TRBD2. Germline V lookup: CDR1 SGHTA, CDR2 FQGNSA. The V and J ends lost 8 bases and 4 bases, in that order; junction bases with no gene match: 3. The CDR3 totals 13 residues. CDR3 sequence (DNA): TGTGCCAGCGAGGCGGGGGGGTACAATGAGCAGTTCTTC. This codes for CASEAGGYNEQFF.

This clonotype has ten or more counts. This chain connects TRBV27 to TRBJ1-1; the D is unclear. The germline CDR1 and CDR2 sequences are MNHEY and SMNVEV (reference sequence). V lost 4 bases and J lost 6, with 12 bases in between. This CDR3 spans 13 amino acids. CDR3 in DNA: TGTGCCAGCAGTTATGGGTGGATGGCTGAAGCTTTCTTT. It yields the protein CASSYGWMAEAFF.

This clonotype was found many times. The chain carries TRBV7-2 and TRBJ2-7; D may correspond to TRBD1 or TRBD2 (6 bases each). The CDR3 spans 14 residues. Trimming cost V 4 bases and J 6 bases, with 16 bases left between them. Germline V gene data show CDR1 as SGHTA and CDR2 as FQGNSA. The CDR3 spells CASSSLIQGGEQYF. CDR3 bases: TGTGCCAGCAGCTCCCTCATACAGGGAGGCGAGCAGTACTTC.

The sample holds many counts of this clonotype. The J gene is TRBJ2-3, the V gene TRBV7-8; D gene unclear. CDR1 and CDR2 (germline): SGHVS, FQNEAQ. CDR3 size: 17 residues. V dropped 4 bases and J dropped 2 bases, with 19 bases sitting between them. The CDR3 DNA follows: TGTGCCAGCAGCTACACCAGATGGACGCCTCACACAGATACGCAGTATTTT. It translates to CASSYTRWTPHTDTQYF.

This clonotype was observed many times. The V gene is TRBV28, the J gene TRBJ2-1, with 8 positions matching TRBD1. This CDR3 has 16 residues. CDR1 MDHEN and CDR2 SYDVKM come from the germline V gene. V shed 5 bases, J shed 7 bases, and the junction held 13 bases outside the gene matches. The CDR3 is CASSVGTGRGYNEQFF. The CDR3 nucleotides read TGTGCCAGCAGTGTCGGGACAGGTCGAGGATATAATGAGCAGTTCTTC.

This clonotype was counted at least ten times. The chain uses TRBV6-2 or TRBV6-3 and TRBJ2-5; D gene uncertain. The CDR3 extends over 14 amino acids. CDR1 MNHEY and CDR2 SVGEGT come from the germline V gene. V lost 2 bases and J 2 bases, leaving 9 bases between the germline ends. As DNA, the CDR3 is TGTGCCAGCAGTTACACGACAAAACAAGAGACCCAGTACTTC. It codes for CASSYTTKQETQYF.

This clonotype was seen at least ten times. This sequence joins TRBV6-2 or TRBV6-3 and TRBJ1-4; 8 nucleotides agree with TRBD1. The V segment lost 11 bases and the J segment 3 bases; nucleotides outside the gene matches: 5. The germline CDR1 and CDR2 sequences are MNHEY and SVGEGT. CDR3 length: 13 residues. DNA of the CDR3: TGTGCCGGACAGGGATCGGCTAATGAAAAACTGTTTTTT. Protein sequence: CAGQGSANEKLFF.

There are many counts of this clonotype. This rearrangement joins TRBV28 to TRBJ1-5; D unclear. V lost 10 bases and J lost 0, with 10 bases in between. The CDR3 sequence is 13 residues long. Germline lookup yields CDR1 MDHEN and CDR2 SYDVKM. The CDR3 DNA is TGTGCCATCGCACTGTATAGCAATCAGCCCCAGCATTTT. This sequence encodes CAIALYSNQPQHF.

This clonotype occurred many times. The chain links TRBV4-2 to TRBJ1-2; TRBD1 aligns across 7 bases. Germline assignment: CDR1 LGHNA and CDR2 YNFKEQ. Unmatched junction bases numbered 11, after V lost 0 bases and J lost 4 bases. The CDR3 spans 17 residues. The CDR3 DNA is TGTGCCAGCAGCCAAGAATGGGACAGCAGTACCCTCTATGGCTACACCTTC. The encoded protein is CASSQEWDSSTLYGYTF.

This clonotype showed up many times. CDR3 DNA: TGTGCCAGCAGTGGGGGGCCGGACAGGGGCTATGGCTACACCTTC. Translation gives CASSGGPDRGYGYTF. The genes are TRBV28 and TRBJ1-2, with 9 positions matching TRBD1. The V segment lost 5 bases and the J segment 4 bases; nucleotides outside the gene matches: 8. Germline V gene sequence: CDR1 MDHEN, CDR2 SYDVKM. This CDR3 spans 15 amino acids.

Ten or more counts support this clonotype. This chain connects TRBV5-1 to TRBJ2-5; D call uncertain. The CDR3 is 12 amino acids. Looked up from germline, CDR1 is SGHRS and CDR2 is YFSETQ. The V end lost 6 bases, the J end lost 4 bases, and 10 bases lay between the germline ends. The CDR3 coding sequence is TGCGCCAGCAACAACAGAGGAGAGACCCAGTACTTC. Residues: CASNNRGETQYF.

The table lists this clonotype with a count of one. Being one base from a much bigger clone, this may be a read error. The chain is built from TRBV7-2 and TRBJ1-6, with TRBD1 identical over 7 bases. Germline V gives CDR1 SGHTA, CDR2 FQGNSA. The CDR3 is 16 amino acids. V dropped 5 bases and J dropped 7; count of bases not matched to a gene: 11. The DNA of the CDR3 is TGTGCCAGCAGCCATTACAGGGGTGGCCTAAATTCACCCCTCCACTTT. Translated: CASSHYRGGLNSPLHF. The variable domain in full, with the rest retrieved from reference TRBV7-2 and TRBJ1-6, is GAGVSQSPSNKVTEKGKDVELRCDPISGHTALYWYRQSLGQGLEFLIYFQGNSAPDKSGLPSDRFSAERTGGSVSTLTIQRTQQEDSAVYLCASSHYRGGLNSPLHFGNGTRLTVT.

This clonotype was seen repeatedly, ten times or more. This chain uses TRBV28 with TRBJ1-6; no firm D call. This CDR3 has 14 residues. CDR1 is MDHEN, CDR2 SYDVKM, per germline. The germline V and J ends were trimmed by 7 bases and 0 bases, with 7 bases remaining between them. The CDR3 sequence: CASIVSSYNSPLHF. In DNA form, the CDR3 reads TGTGCCAGCATTGTAAGCTCCTATAATTCACCCCTCCACTTT.

This clonotype was recorded at least ten times. The V call is TRBV7-2, the J call TRBJ1-2; D not resolved. The ends were cut back, 0 bases at V and 2 bases at J, with 7 bases in the middle. Germline assignment: CDR1 SGHTA and CDR2 FQGNSA. CDR3 length equals 14 residues. Here the CDR3 reads CASSLATENYGYTF. CDR3 coding DNA: TGTGCCAGCAGCTTAGCCACAGAGAACTATGGCTACACCTTC.